This note documents a single TCR beta chain sequence. Its specificity is unknown. It was 200 ng DNA, 25,000 to 35,000 T cell genomes, that sorted-subset replicate PCRs used. Only in-frame clones appear in the TCRdb table, and some are missing; sequencing was by immunoSEQ multiplex PCR. This sample has around 1.9 million clones, with about 93% found just once. The germline CDR1 and CDR2 sequences are MNHEY and SMNVEV (reference sequence). The V and J ends lost 5 bases and 0 bases respectively, with 13 bases between them. This CDR3 is built from 15 residues. These data come from a study of shared clonotypes between healthy human individuals. Turning to the study itself: Donors, aged 18 to 49, were a couple of women and three men. The study used three CD4 naive, three CD4 memory, two CD8 naive and one CD8 memory plate per donor. Overall study results and limits: Generation probability values for non-shared clonotypes were lower than those for clonotypes shared by all four donors.

Naive CD8 cells, CD45RO-negative and positively selected for CCR7, excluded terminally differentiated effector memory CD45RA+ cells. The TCR sequence derives from a man between 18 and 35 years old in good health. Some clones in this sample may be carry-over from other donors' samples. Sequencing was done on a sample of naive CD8+ T cells from PBMCs. This chain connects TRBV27 to TRBJ1-2; D might be TRBD1 (6 bases). CDR3 residues: CASSASGGANYGYTF. CDR3 in DNA: TGTGCCAGCAGTGCCAGCGGGGGCGCTAACTATGGCTACACCTTC.